This TCR beta chain was identified in a study of CD8+ T cells in alopecia areata. Extraction and reverse transcription of RNA yielded cDNA as the sequencing template. Produced via immunoSEQ multiplex PCR; TCRdb's table is partial and in-frame only. The sample records roughly 190,000 clones, more than 55% being singletons. Indicated treatment: oral pan-JAK inhibitor, 5-10 mg twice daily. This CDR3 contains 12 residues. The V end was cut by 4 bases, the J end by 10 bases, with 16 bases between. Germline lookup yields CDR1 SQVTM and CDR2 ANQGSEA. The chain employs TRBV29-1 and TRBJ1-1, with D hard to call. The starting material was CD4+ T cells sorted from blood, obtained around week 50, from a patient treated with tofacitinib. This sequence originates from a human donor with alopecia areata. For the CDR3, the DNA is TGCAGCGTTGTAGGACTGTTACTCGGAGCTTTCTTT. It codes for CSVVGLLLGAFF.